The 12 T cell receptor beta chains below come from one sample, sequenced in a study of shared clonotypes between healthy human individuals. TCRdb's copy holds only in-frame clones and misses some; the assay was immunoSEQ multiplex PCR. Among over a million clones listed, 70% to 80% were seen once. The specimen was memory CD4+ T cells from PBMCs. The subset denotes: CD45RA-negative fraction. These receptors all come from a man aged 18 to 29 in good health. Some clones in this sample may be carry-over from other donors' samples.

On this clone: The same CDR3 also results from other DNA sequences found in this sample. V usage is TRBV7-2 and J usage is TRBJ1-5; 10 positions agree with TRBD1. The V segment lost 1 base and the J segment 2 bases; nucleotides outside the gene matches: 2. The germline gives CDR1 SGHTA, CDR2 FQGNSA. The CDR3 contains 16 residues. In nucleotides, the CDR3 is TGTGCCAGCAGCTTAGTGGGGACAGGGGGCAATCAGCCCCAGCATTTT. Encoded protein: CASSLVGTGGNQPQHF.

Concerning this clone: A far larger clone lies a single base away; this is likely a read error. The conserved final phenylalanine or tryptophan is absent from the CDR3, which likely points to a read error. The V gene is TRBV30, the J gene TRBJ1-1; TRBD1 is a possible D gene (6 bases). V was pared by 4 bases and J by 7 bases, with 16 bases between. The CDR3 totals 13 residues. Germline V gene data show CDR1 as GTSNPN and CDR2 as SVGIG (reference sequence). The CDR3 loop reads CAWTRQKDSEAFL. CDR3 nucleotide sequence: TGTGCCTGGACCAGGCAGAAGGACAGTGAAGCTTTCCTT.

Concerning this clone: Other DNA sequences of this sample code for an identical CDR3. The chain has TRBV5-1 and TRBJ2-3, with D hard to call. Trimming left V 4 bases short and J 2 bases short, with 8 bases between. The CDR3 covers 13 residues. Germline V gives CDR1 SGHRS, CDR2 YFSETQ. The CDR3 DNA is TGCGCCAGCAGCCTAACCACCACAGATACGCAGTATTTT. Residues: CASSLTTTDTQYF.

The chain employs TRBV19 and TRBJ2-7, with 15 positions matching TRBD2. J was trimmed by 6 bases and V by 4 bases; bases with no gene match: 4. The CDR3 extends over 15 amino acids. Germline lookup yields CDR1 LNHDA and CDR2 SQIVND (reference sequence). CDR3 DNA sequence: TGTGCCAGTAGTACGACGGGACTAGCGGGAGGCGAGCAGTACTTC. It codes for CASSTTGLAGGEQYF.

The chain combines TRBV7-3 with TRBJ1-1; D gene ambiguous. From germline, CDR1 is SGHTA and CDR2 FQGTGA. The CDR3 extends over 12 amino acids. V shed 2 bases and J shed 7 bases, with 8 bases lying between them. For the CDR3, the DNA is TGTGCCAGCAGCTTAGGAGACGATGAAGCTTTCTTT. Amino acid sequence: CASSLGDDEAFF.

This clone was observed once. J is TRBJ1-1 and V is TRBV7-8; D is uncertain. Trimming stripped 7 bases from V and 0 bases from J, with 12 bases between. The CDR3 length is 14 residues. Germline loops: CDR1 SGHVS, CDR2 FQNEAQ. CDR3 region: CASTPPSVNTEAFF. CDR3 DNA sequence: TGTGCCAGCACCCCCCCATCAGTGAACACTGAAGCTTTCTTT.

The rearrangement uses TRBV28 and TRBJ1-1; 9 nucleotides align to TRBD1. CDR1 is MDHEN, CDR2 SYDVKM, per germline. This CDR3 contains 16 residues. V was pared by 8 bases and J by 2 bases, with 12 bases of the junction left unmatched. CDR3 in amino acids: CASETRQGGKNTEAFF. The CDR3 DNA is TGTGCCAGCGAGACCAGACAGGGGGGCAAAAACACTGAAGCTTTCTTT.

This chain uses TRBV5-1 with TRBJ2-5; perhaps TRBD2 as D (5 bases). V was pared by 4 bases and J by 2 bases, with 15 bases between. CDR3 length: 15 residues. The germline V gene has CDR1 SGHRS and CDR2 YFSETQ. The chain's CDR3 is CASSPGGSQQETQYF. CDR3 nucleotides: TGCGCCAGCAGCCCTGGAGGTTCACAACAAGAGACCCAGTACTTC.

The chain carries TRBV7-9 and TRBJ2-3; D is unresolved. The germline V gene has CDR1 SEHNR and CDR2 FQNEAQ (reference sequence). V was clipped by 0 bases and J by 4 bases, with 8 bases between them. The CDR3 spans 14 residues. The DNA for the CDR3 is TGTGCCAGCAGCTTAGCGGGAAGGTCAGATACGCAGTATTTT. Translated: CASSLAGRSDTQYF.

The table lists this clone with many counts. The CDR3 nucleotides are TGTGCCAGTAGTAGCGCAGTGGGAGCTAACTATGGCTACACCTTC. Encoded protein: CASSSAVGANYGYTF. The chain couples TRBV19 to TRBJ1-2; D is undetermined. The germline gives CDR1 LNHDA, CDR2 SQIVND (reference sequence). The V gene lost 4 bases and the J gene lost 0 bases, with 12 bases spanning the gap. The CDR3 contains 15 residues.

The CDR3 loop reads CSVPTSGRHNYNNEQFF. For the CDR3, the DNA is TGCAGCGTTCCGACTAGCGGGAGGCATAACTACAACAATGAGCAGTTCTTC. The chain employs TRBV29-1 and TRBJ2-1; TRBD2 aligns across 13 bases. Per the germline V gene, CDR1 is SQVTM and CDR2 is ANQGSEA. The V gene end was trimmed by 5 bases and the J gene end by 5 bases; junction bases not matched to a gene: 12. The length of the CDR3 is 17 residues.

This rearrangement joins TRBV18 to TRBJ2-7; D is uncertain. CDR3 length: 13 amino acids. V was cut by 3 bases and J by 3 bases, with 9 bases left in between. CDR1 is KGHSH and CDR2 is LQKENI in the germline V gene. The CDR3 DNA follows: TGTGCCAGCTCACCTGCGGCGGACTACGAGCAGTACTTC. This codes for CASSPAADYEQYF.